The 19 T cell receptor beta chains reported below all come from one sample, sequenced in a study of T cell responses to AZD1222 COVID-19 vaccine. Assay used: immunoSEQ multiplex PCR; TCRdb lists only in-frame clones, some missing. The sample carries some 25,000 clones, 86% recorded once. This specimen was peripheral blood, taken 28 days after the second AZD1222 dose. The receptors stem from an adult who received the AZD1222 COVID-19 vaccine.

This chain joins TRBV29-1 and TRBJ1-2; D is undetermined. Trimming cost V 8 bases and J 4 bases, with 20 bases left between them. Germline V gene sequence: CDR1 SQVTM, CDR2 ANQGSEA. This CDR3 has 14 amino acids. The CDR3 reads CSTPVRGLPYGYTF. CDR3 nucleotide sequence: TGCAGCACCCCCGTACGGGGTCTTCCCTATGGCTACACCTTC.

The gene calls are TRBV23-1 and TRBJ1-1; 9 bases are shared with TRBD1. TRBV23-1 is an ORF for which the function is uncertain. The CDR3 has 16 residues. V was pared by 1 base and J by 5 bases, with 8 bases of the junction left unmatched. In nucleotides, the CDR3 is TGCGCCAGCAGTCAATTAAGGACAGGGGAAAGGACTGAAGCTTTCTTT. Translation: CASSQLRTGERTEAFF.

CDR3 region: CASSGEGTGEDEQFF. CDR3 nucleotide sequence: TGTGCCAGCAGCGGTGAGGGGACAGGGGAGGATGAGCAGTTCTTC. V is TRBV9 and J is TRBJ2-1; 10 bases match TRBD1. The germline V gene has CDR1 SGDLS and CDR2 YYNGEE. V lost 3 bases to trimming and J lost 8 bases; unmatched junction nucleotides: 8. The CDR3 consists of 15 residues.

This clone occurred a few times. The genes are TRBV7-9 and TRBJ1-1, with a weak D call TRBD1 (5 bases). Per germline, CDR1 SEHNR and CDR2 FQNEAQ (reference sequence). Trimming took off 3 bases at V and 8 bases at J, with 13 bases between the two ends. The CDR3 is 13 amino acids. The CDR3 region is CASSLGQGNEAFF. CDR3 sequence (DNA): TGTGCCAGCAGCTTGGGTCAGGGAAACGAAGCTTTCTTT.

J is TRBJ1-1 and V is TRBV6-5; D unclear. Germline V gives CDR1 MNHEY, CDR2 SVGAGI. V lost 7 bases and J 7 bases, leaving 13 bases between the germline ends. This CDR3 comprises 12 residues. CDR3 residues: CASTTTSSEAFF. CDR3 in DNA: TGTGCCAGCACGACGACGAGTAGTGAAGCTTTCTTT.

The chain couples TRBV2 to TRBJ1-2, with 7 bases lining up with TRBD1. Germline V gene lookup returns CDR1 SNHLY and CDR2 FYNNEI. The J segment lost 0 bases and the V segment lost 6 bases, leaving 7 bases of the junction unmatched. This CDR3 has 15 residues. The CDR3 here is CASSPNRGPNYGYTF. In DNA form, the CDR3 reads TGTGCCAGCAGCCCGAACAGGGGCCCTAACTATGGCTACACCTTC.

CDR3 nucleotide sequence: TGCGCCAGCAGCACATCAGGGGGCTCAAGGTCCGGGGCCAACGTCCTGACTTTC. Encoded protein: CASSTSGGSRSGANVLTF. J is TRBJ2-6 and V is TRBV5-1, with 8 bases fitting TRBD1. The V and J ends lost 4 bases and 4 bases, in that order; junction bases with no gene match: 13. The CDR3 has 18 residues. Germline-derived CDR1 and CDR2 are SGHRS and YFSETQ.

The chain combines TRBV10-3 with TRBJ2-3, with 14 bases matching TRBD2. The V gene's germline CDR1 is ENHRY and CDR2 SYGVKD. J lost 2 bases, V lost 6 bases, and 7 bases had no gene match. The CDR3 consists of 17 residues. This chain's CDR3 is CAIRARLAGGTTDTQYF. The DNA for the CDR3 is TGTGCCATCAGGGCACGACTAGCGGGAGGGACCACAGATACGCAGTATTTT.

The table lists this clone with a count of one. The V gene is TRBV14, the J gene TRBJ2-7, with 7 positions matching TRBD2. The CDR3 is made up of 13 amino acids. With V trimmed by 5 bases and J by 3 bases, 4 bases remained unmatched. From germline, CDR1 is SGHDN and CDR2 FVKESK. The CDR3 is CASSTRGGYEQYF. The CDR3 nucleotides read TGTGCCAGCAGCACCCGCGGGGGCTACGAGCAGTACTTC.

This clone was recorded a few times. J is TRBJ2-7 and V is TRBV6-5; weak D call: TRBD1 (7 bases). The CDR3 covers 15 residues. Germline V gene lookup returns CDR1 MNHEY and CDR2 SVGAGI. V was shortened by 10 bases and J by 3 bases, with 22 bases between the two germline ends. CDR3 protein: CATAPYRGGSYEQYF. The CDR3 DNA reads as TGTGCCACCGCCCCTTACAGGGGAGGAAGCTACGAGCAGTACTTC.

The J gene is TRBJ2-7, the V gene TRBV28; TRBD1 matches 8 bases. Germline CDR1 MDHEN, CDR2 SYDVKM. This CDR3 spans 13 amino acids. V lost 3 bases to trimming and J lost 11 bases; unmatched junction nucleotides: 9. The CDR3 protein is CASSFRTGQREYF. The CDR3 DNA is TGTGCCAGCAGTTTTAGGACAGGGCAACGGGAGTACTTC.

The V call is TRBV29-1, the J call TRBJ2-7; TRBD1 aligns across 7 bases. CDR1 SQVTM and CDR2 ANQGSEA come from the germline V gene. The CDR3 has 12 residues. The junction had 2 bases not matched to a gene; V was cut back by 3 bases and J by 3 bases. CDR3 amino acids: CSVERQGYEQYF. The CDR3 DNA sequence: TGCAGCGTTGAGCGACAGGGCTACGAGCAGTACTTC.

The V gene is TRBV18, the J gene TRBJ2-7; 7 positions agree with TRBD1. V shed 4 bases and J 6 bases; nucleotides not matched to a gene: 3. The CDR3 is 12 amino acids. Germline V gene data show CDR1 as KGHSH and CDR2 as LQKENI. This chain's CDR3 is CASSLDRVEQYF. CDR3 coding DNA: TGTGCCAGCTCACTCGACAGGGTCGAGCAGTACTTC.

DNA for the CDR3: TGTGCCTGGGCCCCCCACTCGAGCGAGACCCAGTACTTC. This gives the protein CAWAPHSSETQYF. This rearrangement joins TRBV30 to TRBJ2-5; no clear D. Trimming shortened V by 5 bases and J by 5 bases, and 15 bases separated the two germline ends. The CDR3 is 13 amino acids. The germline gives CDR1 GTSNPN, CDR2 SVGIG (reference sequence).

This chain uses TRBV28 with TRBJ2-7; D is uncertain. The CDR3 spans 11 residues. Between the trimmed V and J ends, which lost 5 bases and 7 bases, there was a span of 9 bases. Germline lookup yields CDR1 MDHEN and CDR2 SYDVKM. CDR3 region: CASSLYQEQYF. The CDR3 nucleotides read TGTGCCAGCAGTCTTTACCAGGAGCAGTACTTC.

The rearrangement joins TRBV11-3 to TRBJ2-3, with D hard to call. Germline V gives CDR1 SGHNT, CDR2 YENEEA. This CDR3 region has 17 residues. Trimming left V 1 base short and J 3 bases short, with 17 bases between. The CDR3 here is CASSLGTISRGTDTQYF. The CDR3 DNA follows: TGTGCCAGCAGCTTAGGGACCATCAGCCGAGGTACAGATACGCAGTATTTT.

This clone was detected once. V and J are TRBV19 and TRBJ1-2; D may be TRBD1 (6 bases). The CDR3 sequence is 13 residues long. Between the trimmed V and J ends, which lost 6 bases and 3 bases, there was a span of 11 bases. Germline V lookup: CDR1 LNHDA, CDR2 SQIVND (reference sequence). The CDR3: CASSRGMDYGYTF. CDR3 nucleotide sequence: TGTGCCAGTAGCAGGGGTATGGACTATGGCTACACCTTC.

CDR3 bases: TGTGCCAGCAGCCAAGGGTCAGGGGGCGTATATGGCTACACCTTC. This codes for CASSQGSGGVYGYTF. The rearrangement joins TRBV4-2 to TRBJ1-2; TRBD1 matches at 8 bases. This CDR3 spans 15 amino acids. Looked up from germline, CDR1 is LGHNA and CDR2 is YNFKEQ. J gave up 5 bases and V 1 base, and 6 bases lay outside the gene matches.

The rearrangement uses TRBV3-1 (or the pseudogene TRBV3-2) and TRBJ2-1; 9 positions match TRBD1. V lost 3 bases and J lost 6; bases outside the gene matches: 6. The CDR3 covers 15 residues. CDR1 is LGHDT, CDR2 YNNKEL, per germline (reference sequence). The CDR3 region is CASSQWDREGNEQFF. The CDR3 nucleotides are TGTGCCAGCAGCCAGTGGGACAGGGAAGGCAATGAGCAGTTCTTC.